Here is one T cell receptor (beta chain) with its context. What it binds is not known. One end of the junction does not line up with germline, which may come from a read error. This sample is drawn from a study of T cell repertoires in cytomegalovirus infection. Study summary: Indications came from public TCR beta signatures; they pointed to CMV infection and to a matching HLA type. Study-wide results and caveats: Across the ex vivo response, the dominant clonotypes were HLA-C-restricted CMV-specific TCR beta clonotypes. Public TCR beta family frequency separated CMV-and-HLA carriers, including in an independent cohort.

TCRdb reanalysed the reads using MiXCR and keeps one entry per CDR3 protein. The data show under 350,000 distinct CDR3 sequences, around 9.5% seen once. This CDR3 region has 13 residues. The germline V gene has CDR1 SEHNR and CDR2 FQNEAQ (reference sequence). The source of this sequence is a human donor in good health (CMV status not recorded). Some clones in this sample may be carry-over from other donors' samples. The gene calls are TRBV7-9 and TRBJ1-2; 7 bases are a match to TRBD1. The sequencing input was PBMCs. CDR3 DNA: TGTGCCAGCACCTTACAGGGGATAGATGGCTACACCTTC. It is translated as CASTLQGIDGYTF.